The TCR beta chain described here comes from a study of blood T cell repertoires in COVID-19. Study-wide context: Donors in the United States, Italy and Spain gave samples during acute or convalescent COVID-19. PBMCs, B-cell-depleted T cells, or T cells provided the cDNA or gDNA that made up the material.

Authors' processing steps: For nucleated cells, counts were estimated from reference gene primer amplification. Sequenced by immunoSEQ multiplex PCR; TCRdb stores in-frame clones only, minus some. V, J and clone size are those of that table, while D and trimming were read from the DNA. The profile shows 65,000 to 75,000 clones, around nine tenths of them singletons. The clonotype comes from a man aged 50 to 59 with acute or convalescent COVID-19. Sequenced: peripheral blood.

In DNA, the CDR3 is TGTGCCAGCAGCTTAGCGCTGGGGGGATCGTATTATGGCTACACCTTC. Protein product: CASSLALGGSYYGYTF. This chain joins TRBV7-9 and TRBJ1-2, with D possibly TRBD1 on 5 matching bases. Per germline, CDR1 SEHNR and CDR2 FQNEAQ (reference sequence). The CDR3 sequence is 16 residues long. Trimming stripped 0 bases from V and 5 bases from J, with 16 bases between.